This T cell receptor beta chain was found in a study of blood T cell repertoires in COVID-19. TCRdb's table, derived via immunoSEQ multiplex PCR, lists solely in-frame clones and lacks some. The sample has 350,000 or so clones; roughly 90% are singletons. CDR3 length: 11 amino acids. CDR1 and CDR2 (germline): SQVTM, ANQGSEA. V shed 2 bases and J shed 3 bases, with 4 bases lying between them. The chain links TRBV29-1 to TRBJ1-1; D remains ambiguous. The sequence was collected from a woman in her 30s who had been exposed to COVID-19. The sequencing input was PBMCs or T cells enriched from blood (not recorded which). The CDR3 protein is CSVEPYTEAFF. In DNA, the CDR3 is TGCAGCGTTGAACCCTACACTGAAGCTTTCTTT.